Shown below are 20 T cell receptor beta chains from a single sample sequenced in a study of early T cells in non-severe SARS-CoV-2 infection. One entry per CDR3 protein results from TCRdb running MiXCR on the 5' RACE reads. The table shows 88,000 or so distinct CDR3 sequences, with more than 12% occurring only once. Sequenced sample: whole blood. These receptors all come from an adult who was a healthcare worker with PCR-confirmed SARS-CoV-2 infection or an uninfected control (not recorded which).

The table lists this clonotype with a few counts. The DNA for the CDR3 is TGTGCCAGCAGCCTTTCCCCGGGAACTAACTATGGCTACACCTTC. Translation: CASSLSPGTNYGYTF. V usage is TRBV7-3 and J usage is TRBJ1-2, with D unresolved. CDR3 length: 15 amino acids. Trimming removed 5 bases at V and 0 bases at J, with 13 bases between. The germline gives CDR1 SGHTA, CDR2 FQGTGA.

The chain joins TRBV5-4 to TRBJ2-7; the match to TRBD2 covers 10 bases. Looked up from germline, CDR1 is SGHNT and CDR2 is YYREEE (reference sequence). V lost 4 bases, J lost 3 bases, and 7 bases stayed unmatched. This CDR3 contains 15 residues. The CDR3 sequence: CASSPSGRGNYEQYF. DNA for the CDR3: TGTGCCAGCAGCCCGAGCGGGAGGGGCAACTACGAGCAGTACTTC. Full variable domain (outside the CDR3, taken from reference TRBV5-4 and TRBJ2-7): ETGVTQSPTHLIKTRGQQVTLRCSSQSGHNTVSWYQQALGQGPQFIFQYYREEENGRGNFPPRFSGLQFPNYSSELNVNALELDDSALYLCASSPSGRGNYEQYFGPGTRLTVT.

The chain recombines TRBV11-2 with TRBJ2-3, with TRBD2 matching over 10 bases. This CDR3 region has 16 residues. The V gene's germline CDR1 is SGHAT and CDR2 FQNNGV. V trimming: 2 bases; J trimming: 6 bases; junction bases outside the gene matches: 8. In DNA, the CDR3 is TGTGCCAGCAGCTTAACTAGCGGGATATCAAGGGATACGCAGTATTTT. Amino acid sequence: CASSLTSGISRDTQYF.

The chain is built from TRBV10-1 and TRBJ1-3; D is perhaps TRBD1 (5 bases). Germline-derived CDR1 and CDR2 are WNHNN and SYGVQD (reference sequence). CDR3 length: 15 residues. Between the trimmed V and J ends, which lost 7 bases and 0 bases, there was a span of 13 bases. CDR3 in amino acids: CASTDSVNSGNTIYF. Here the CDR3 DNA reads TGCGCCAGCACCGACAGCGTAAACTCTGGAAACACCATATATTTT.

The chain has TRBV27 and TRBJ1-2, with D possibly being TRBD1 (5 bases). V was pared by 4 bases and J by 4 bases, with 13 bases between. This CDR3 is built from 14 residues. CDR1 is MNHEY, CDR2 SMNVEV, per germline (reference sequence). The CDR3 loop reads CASSSHRDGYGYTF. The CDR3 coding sequence is TGTGCCAGCAGTTCGCACCGGGACGGCTATGGCTACACCTTC.

This chain connects TRBV7-2 to TRBJ2-7; D may match TRBD1 or TRBD2 (5 bases each). V was shortened by 5 bases and J by 3 bases, with 17 bases between the two germline ends. CDR3 size: 15 residues. Germline-derived CDR1 and CDR2 are SGHTA and FQGNSA. CDR3 coding DNA: TGTGCCAGCAGCAACCTCCGGGACCGAGGCTACGAGCAGTACTTC. The encoded protein is CASSNLRDRGYEQYF. Together with reference TRBV7-2 and TRBJ2-7, the CDR3 gives the full variable domain: GAGVSQSPSNKVTEKGKDVELRCDPISGHTALYWYRQSLGQGLEFLIYFQGNSAPDKSGLPSDRFSAERTGGSVSTLTIQRTQQEDSAVYLCASSNLRDRGYEQYFGPGTRLTVT.

The table lists this clonotype with a few counts. The chain employs TRBV28 and TRBJ2-1; the D gene could be TRBD1 or TRBD2 (5 bases each). Looked up from germline, CDR1 is MDHEN and CDR2 is SYDVKM. Trimming left V 6 bases short and J 4 bases short, with 16 bases between. The CDR3 sequence is 15 residues long. The CDR3 loop reads CASSRLGTAYNEQFF. In nucleotides, the CDR3 is TGTGCCAGCAGCCGACTTGGGACCGCATACAATGAGCAGTTCTTC.

The chain has TRBV9 and TRBJ2-1; no firm D call. Germline CDR1 reads SGDLS; CDR2 reads YYNGEE. The CDR3 runs to 12 residues. Trimming pared 0 bases from V and 9 bases from J, leaving 7 bases between. CDR3 nucleotides: TGTGCCAGCAGCGTAGACGCTTTTGAGCAGTTCTTC. Protein product: CASSVDAFEQFF.

This clonotype was detected only a few times. The genes are TRBV10-3 and TRBJ1-4, with D unclear. V lost 8 bases, J lost 7 bases, and 14 bases lay in between. Germline-derived CDR1 and CDR2 are ENHRY and SYGVKD. The CDR3 loop spans 13 amino acids. The CDR3 reads CAIRNEASEKLFF. The CDR3 DNA sequence: TGTGCCATCCGGAACGAGGCATCTGAAAAACTGTTTTTT.

About this clonotype itself: Its ends do not fully match the called genes, so a read error is possible. CDR3 bases: TGTGCCATCAGTTACTCGAATCAGGGAACGCAGTATTTT. Residues: CAISYSNQGTQYF. The chain is built from TRBV6-5 and TRBJ2-3; D may be TRBD1 (5 bases). Germline V gene sequence: CDR1 MNHEY, CDR2 SVGAGI. This CDR3 region has 13 residues.

V is TRBV6-2 or TRBV6-3 and J is TRBJ2-5; 8 nucleotides align to TRBD2. Germline CDR1 and CDR2: MNHEY and SVGEGT. V was clipped by 6 bases and J by 5 bases; unmatched bases: 11. This CDR3 has 15 amino acids. The CDR3 loop is CASRRGGRIWETQYF. CDR3 DNA: TGTGCCAGCAGGCGCGGCGGGAGGATATGGGAGACCCAGTACTTC.

This clonotype was picked up many times. The chain carries TRBV20-1 and TRBJ1-6; D gene unclear. Germline V gives CDR1 DFQATT, CDR2 SNEGSKA (reference sequence). V lost 3 bases, J lost 9 bases, and 9 bases lay in between. The CDR3 spans 12 residues. The CDR3 here is CSASVWGSPLHF. Written as DNA, the CDR3 is TGCAGTGCTAGTGTGTGGGGTTCACCCCTCCACTTT.

This clonotype showed up many times. The V and J genes are TRBV28 and TRBJ2-6; D gene unclear. Trimming removed 1 base from V and 0 bases from J, with 7 bases in between. This CDR3 is built from 16 residues. Germline values: CDR1 MDHEN, CDR2 SYDVKM. CDR3 sequence (DNA): TGTGCCAGCAGTTTATCGGCAGTCTCTGGGGCCAACGTCCTGACTTTC. This gives the protein CASSLSAVSGANVLTF.

In its sample, this clonotype was seen many times. This chain uses TRBV13 with TRBJ1-1; D unresolved. This CDR3 contains 14 residues. Per the germline V gene, CDR1 is PRHDT and CDR2 is FYEKMQ (reference sequence). Trimming left V 6 bases short and J 2 bases short, with 13 bases between. The CDR3 DNA reads as TGTGCCAGCAGACCTTTCCAGGCAAACACTGAAGCTTTCTTT. This codes for CASRPFQANTEAFF.

V gene TRBV4-1 combines with J gene TRBJ2-7; TRBD2 agrees at 8 bases. With 4 bases clipped from V and 6 bases from J, the junction kept 11 bases outside the gene matches. The CDR3 length is 15 residues. Germline V gene lookup returns CDR1 MGHRA and CDR2 YSYEKL. Here the CDR3 reads CASSPTGTSYGEQYF. CDR3 nucleotide sequence: TGCGCCAGCAGCCCGACCGGGACTAGTTATGGCGAGCAGTACTTC.

This clonotype showed up many times. The chain is built from TRBV28 and TRBJ2-1; 7 positions agree with TRBD2. Per germline, CDR1 MDHEN and CDR2 SYDVKM. This CDR3 is 14 amino acids long. Trimming cost V 6 bases and J 2 bases; bases outside gene matches: 4. CDR3 coding DNA: TGTGCCAGCAGCCCTAGCGGAACCTACAATGAGCAGTTCTTC. Translated: CASSPSGTYNEQFF.

This clonotype has more than one count but fewer than ten. This chain uses TRBV27 with TRBJ1-2; D uncertain. The CDR3 runs to 17 residues. Trimming shortened V by 4 bases and J by 0 bases, and 18 bases separated the two germline ends. The germline CDR1 and CDR2 sequences are MNHEY and SMNVEV (reference sequence). This CDR3 is CASSSRTQGVPNYGYTF. CDR3 bases: TGTGCCAGCAGTTCTCGAACCCAAGGCGTACCTAACTATGGCTACACCTTC.

The chain couples TRBV2 to TRBJ2-1; D is unresolved. This CDR3 region has 14 residues. The germline V gene has CDR1 SNHLY and CDR2 FYNNEI. Trimming took 3 bases from V and 8 from J, leaving 14 bases between them. In DNA, the CDR3 is TGTGCCAGCAGTGATGGGAAGGGTTTCGATGAGCAGTTCTTC. This encodes CASSDGKGFDEQFF.

This clonotype was recorded at least ten times. The rearrangement uses TRBV5-1 and TRBJ2-6; D gene uncertain. Trimming cost V 4 bases and J 0 bases, with 8 bases left between them. CDR1 and CDR2 from the germline V gene are SGHRS and YFSETQ. There are 15 residues in the CDR3. CDR3 DNA sequence: TGCGCCAGCAGCCTTCAAAGCTCTGGGGCCAACGTCCTGACTTTC. Its protein is CASSLQSSGANVLTF.

This clonotype has a handful of counts. The gene calls are TRBV28 and TRBJ2-3; D is unresolved. Trimming cost V 5 bases and J 14 bases, with 14 bases left between them. CDR1 MDHEN and CDR2 SYDVKM come from the germline V gene. The CDR3 length is 11 residues. This chain's CDR3 is CASSPGPPGYF. The CDR3 DNA reads TGTGCCAGCAGTCCAGGCCCCCCGGGGTATTTT.